Listed below are T cell receptor beta chains from one sample, sequenced in a study of cytomegalovirus exposure and HLA in healthy donors. This table comes from immunoSEQ multiplex PCR, and its TCRdb copy is limited to in-frame clones, with some not included. The sample lists approximately 160,000 clones; around 65% were seen once. Sequencing used PBMCs. The receptors stem from a woman in her twenties or thirties in good health and CMV-seropositive. Each CDR3 is given with its conserved first and last residue. Fields, in order: D gene, clone size, V gene, J gene, CDR3 protein, CDR3 DNA. D genes are given only for firm matches. For some rows the clone size is stated as once, few or many, or as a class when expanded; others skip it.

d_call: NA; clone_size: NA; v_call: TRBV7-9; j_call: TRBJ1-4; cdr3_aa: CASSLDGIANEKLFF; cdr3_nt: TGTGCCAGCAGCTTAGACGGTATCGCTAATGAAAAACTGTTTTTT
d_call: TRBD2; clone_size: NA; v_call: TRBV2; j_call: TRBJ2-2; cdr3_aa: CASHRLAGVGGELFF; cdr3_nt: TGTGCCAGCCATCGACTAGCGGGAGTGGGCGGGGAGCTGTTTTTT
d_call: NA; clone_size: NA; v_call: TRBV4-1; j_call: TRBJ2-7; cdr3_aa: CASSQGAVGGDEQYF; cdr3_nt: TGCGCCAGCAGCCAAGGGGCAGTGGGGGGTGACGAGCAGTACTTC
d_call: NA; clone_size: NA; v_call: TRBV6-5; j_call: TRBJ2-5; cdr3_aa: CASSPPGALETQYF; cdr3_nt: TGTGCCAGCAGTCCCCCAGGGGCGTTGGAGACCCAGTACTTC
d_call: NA; clone_size: NA; v_call: TRBV7-8; j_call: TRBJ2-7; cdr3_aa: CASSLQGGGDSVHEQYF; cdr3_nt: TGTGCCAGCAGCTTACAGGGCGGCGGGGACTCCGTCCACGAGCAGTACTTC
d_call: TRBD2; clone_size: NA; v_call: TRBV5-1; j_call: TRBJ2-3; cdr3_aa: CASSLTSAGTDTQYF; cdr3_nt: TGCGCCAGCAGCTTGACTAGCGCGGGAACAGATACGCAGTATTTT
d_call: TRBD1; clone_size: once; v_call: TRBV2; j_call: TRBJ1-6; cdr3_aa: CASRADRGLNSPLHF; cdr3_nt: TGTGCCAGCAGGGCGGACAGGGGGCTTAATTCACCCCTCCACTTT
d_call: NA; clone_size: NA; v_call: TRBV6-6; j_call: TRBJ2-7; cdr3_aa: CASVSGTYEQYF; cdr3_nt: TGTGCCAGCGTTTCGGGGACCTACGAGCAGTACTTC
d_call: TRBD1; clone_size: NA; v_call: TRBV6-1; j_call: TRBJ2-2; cdr3_aa: CASRKDRVAGELFF; cdr3_nt: TGTGCCAGCAGGAAAGACAGGGTCGCCGGGGAGCTGTTTTTT
d_call: TRBD1; clone_size: NA; v_call: TRBV19; j_call: TRBJ1-4; cdr3_aa: CASSAGTGLNEKLFF; cdr3_nt: TGTGCCAGTAGCGCCGGGACAGGCTTAAATGAAAAACTGTTTTTT
d_call: NA; clone_size: NA; v_call: TRBV5-4; j_call: TRBJ2-7; cdr3_aa: CASSRRGQVYEQYF; cdr3_nt: TGTGCCAGCAGCCGCAGGGGACAAGTCTACGAGCAGTACTTC
d_call: TRBD1; clone_size: NA; v_call: TRBV6-1; j_call: TRBJ1-2; cdr3_aa: CASLPGQGAGGYTF; cdr3_nt: TGTGCCAGCCTTCCGGGACAGGGGGCGGGAGGCTACACCTTC
d_call: NA; clone_size: NA; v_call: TRBV13; j_call: TRBJ1-2; cdr3_aa: CASSLGGAIGLGYTF; cdr3_nt: TGTGCCAGCAGCTTAGGGGGAGCGATAGGGCTTGGCTACACCTTC
d_call: TRBD1; clone_size: NA; v_call: TRBV7-8; j_call: TRBJ1-5; cdr3_aa: CASSVGQGNQPQHF; cdr3_nt: TGTGCCAGCAGCGTCGGACAGGGCAATCAGCCCCAGCATTTT
d_call: NA; clone_size: NA; v_call: TRBV19; j_call: TRBJ1-2; cdr3_aa: CASSLSGDYGYTF; cdr3_nt: TGTGCCAGTAGTCTCTCAGGGGACTATGGCTACACCTTC
d_call: NA; clone_size: NA; v_call: TRBV5-4; j_call: TRBJ2-2; cdr3_aa: CASSTDYSNTGELFF; cdr3_nt: TGTGCCAGCAGCACGGACTATTCGAACACCGGGGAGCTGTTTTTT
d_call: NA; clone_size: NA; v_call: TRBV25-1; j_call: TRBJ1-1; cdr3_aa: CASSEEKGYTEAFF; cdr3_nt: TGTGCCAGCAGTGAGGAGAAGGGGTACACTGAAGCTTTCTTT
d_call: NA; clone_size: NA; v_call: TRBV5-4; j_call: TRBJ1-5; cdr3_aa: CASSLDSGLNQPQHF; cdr3_nt: TGTGCCAGCAGCTTGGACAGCGGACTAAATCAGCCCCAGCATTTT
d_call: TRBD1; clone_size: once; v_call: TRBV7-2; j_call: TRBJ2-7; cdr3_aa: CASSLYGQGYEQYF; cdr3_nt: TGTGCCAGCAGTCTCTACGGACAGGGCTACGAGCAGTACTTC
d_call: NA; clone_size: few; v_call: TRBV19; j_call: TRBJ2-7; cdr3_aa: CASSLNQGSEQYF; cdr3_nt: TGTGCCAGTAGCCTGAACCAGGGAAGCGAGCAGTACTTC
d_call: TRBD2; clone_size: NA; v_call: TRBV10-1; j_call: TRBJ2-2; cdr3_aa: CASSAGRPAGGHDTGELFF; cdr3_nt: TGCGCCAGCAGTGCTGGGCGTCCTGCGGGAGGGCATGACACCGGGGAGCTGTTTTTT
d_call: NA; clone_size: NA; v_call: TRBV5-1; j_call: TRBJ1-5; cdr3_aa: CASSFTGDSNQPQHF; cdr3_nt: TGCGCCAGCAGCTTTACAGGAGATAGCAATCAGCCCCAGCATTTT
d_call: NA; clone_size: NA; v_call: TRBV4-1; j_call: TRBJ2-2; cdr3_aa: CASSQVTGTGELFF; cdr3_nt: TGCGCCAGCAGCCAAGTAACCGGGACCGGGGAGCTGTTTTTT
d_call: TRBD1; clone_size: NA; v_call: TRBV6-4; j_call: TRBJ1-2; cdr3_aa: CASSDPGYRGRGGYTF; cdr3_nt: TGTGCCAGCAGTGACCCAGGATACAGGGGGCGCGGAGGCTACACCTTC
d_call: NA; clone_size: few; v_call: TRBV6-5; j_call: TRBJ2-7; cdr3_aa: CASKRQVSYEQYF; cdr3_nt: TGTGCCAGCAAGCGACAGGTATCCTACGAGCAGTACTTC